The count of the clone carrying this TCR beta chain is one. The data belong to a study of blood T cell repertoires in COVID-19. The method was immunoSEQ multiplex PCR; TCRdb's version includes in-frame clones alone and lacks a portion of them. The sample includes over 150,000 clones, roughly 88% seen only once; the top ten take 18%. Germline CDR1 and CDR2: SGDLS and YYNGEE. Unmatched junction bases numbered 18, after V lost 3 bases and J lost 3 bases. The CDR3 totals 19 residues. Sequences were obtained from peripheral blood. The sequence derives from a man between 50 and 59 years old with COVID-19, enrolled during active disease. The gene calls are TRBV9 and TRBJ2-1; 7 nucleotides agree with TRBD2. This chain's CDR3 is CASSDYSEQAGVSYNEQFF. The CDR3 region has the DNA TGTGCCAGCAGCGATTACAGCGAACAGGCGGGAGTGAGCTACAATGAGCAGTTCTTC.